A selection of T cell receptor beta chains follows, all from one sample in a study of blood T cell repertoires in COVID-19. Data came from immunoSEQ multiplex PCR; TCRdb stores just in-frame clones and leaves some out. Among a few hundred thousand clones listed, roughly 91% were seen once. Sequenced input: peripheral blood. These receptors all come from a man between 25 and 39 years old with acute or convalescent COVID-19. Both conserved end residues are part of each CDR3. Fields, in order: D gene, J gene, clone size, V gene, CDR3 length, CDR3 DNA, CDR3 protein. D genes are given only for firm matches. The size of a clone is reported for some rows only, either as once, few or many, or as a class for expanded clones.

NA TRBJ1-2 NA TRBV6-5 13 TGTGCCAGCAGCCGAGGTGGGAACTATGGCTACACCTTC CASSRGGNYGYTF
TRBD1 TRBJ2-1 NA TRBV5-1 14 TGCGCCAGCAACATACGACAGGGGTCGAATGAGCAGTTCTTC CASNIRQGSNEQFF
TRBD2 TRBJ2-3 NA TRBV30 13 TGTGCCTGGAGTACAGCGGGAACAGATACGCAGTATTTT CAWSTAGTDTQYF
NA TRBJ1-2 once TRBV28 13 TGTGCCAGCAGTCCGTTGGACACGGGTGGCTACACCTTC CASSPLDTGGYTF
NA TRBJ1-2 NA TRBV5-4 13 TGTGCCAGCAGCTTGGCCGGGGTTTCTGGCTACACCTTC CASSLAGVSGYTF
TRBD2 TRBJ2-1 NA TRBV7-2 15 TGTGCCAGCAGCTTTCCGGGACTAGTCATCGATGAGCAGTTCTTC CASSFPGLVIDEQFF
TRBD1 TRBJ1-5 NA TRBV30 14 TGTGCCTGGGACAGGGACGGGGGCAATCAGCCCCAGCATTTT CAWDRDGGNQPQHF
TRBD1 TRBJ1-3 NA TRBV3-1/TRBV3-2 16 TGCGCCTCCCGGCTGGACAGGGCGAGCTCTGGAAACACCATATATTTT CASRLDRASSGNTIYF
NA TRBJ2-3 NA TRBV29-1 14 TGCAGCGTTGAGGGGGGAAGGGGAACAGATACGCAGTATTTT CSVEGGRGTDTQYF
NA TRBJ2-7 NA TRBV18 14 TGTGCCAGCTCACCGCAGGGGTTTTCCTACGAGCAGTACTTC CASSPQGFSYEQYF
NA TRBJ2-5 NA TRBV9 13 TGTGCCAGCAGCGTAGGCAACGGGGAGACCCAGTACTTC CASSVGNGETQYF
NA TRBJ2-3 NA TRBV28 13 TGTGCCAGCAGTTCTTTAAGAGCCGATACGCAGTATTTT CASSSLRADTQYF
TRBD1 TRBJ1-2 NA TRBV5-4 13 TGTGCCAGCAGCTTGGAAACAGGGGAAGGCTACACCTTC CASSLETGEGYTF
NA TRBJ1-5 few TRBV19 14 TGTGCCAGTAGTATGAGATCCTCCTATCAGCCCCAGCATTTT CASSMRSSYQPQHF
TRBD2 TRBJ2-1 few TRBV27 14 TGTGCCAGCAAAACACTAGCGGGGGACAATGAGCAGTTCTTC CASKTLAGDNEQFF
TRBD1 TRBJ1-2 once TRBV11-2 16 TGTGCCAGCAGCTATACCGGGACAGGGGGCAACTATGGCTACACCTTC CASSYTGTGGNYGYTF
TRBD1 TRBJ1-4 few TRBV27 14 TGTGCCAGCAGTCCCCGGGACAGTAATGAAAAACTGTTTTTT CASSPRDSNEKLFF
TRBD2 TRBJ2-1 NA TRBV5-1 18 TGCGCCAGCAGCTTGGGCGGGACTAGCCGGGTCTCCTACAATGAGCAGTTCTTC CASSLGGTSRVSYNEQFF
TRBD1 TRBJ1-5 NA TRBV5-4 16 TGTGCCAGCAGTTTGGGGGGGGACAGGTCGTTCCAGCCCCAGCATTTT CASSLGGDRSFQPQHF
NA TRBJ1-1 NA TRBV6-5 12 TGTGCCAGCAGACCCAGGGGCACTGAAGCTTTCTTT CASRPRGTEAFF
NA TRBJ2-1 NA TRBV11-2 14 TGTGCCAGCAGCCCAACAACAGGGTCTAATGAGCAGTTCTTC CASSPTTGSNEQFF
TRBD1 TRBJ1-1 NA TRBV6-5 14 TGTGCCAGCAGTCGGGACAGGGCGGACACTGAAGCTTTCTTT CASSRDRADTEAFF
NA TRBJ1-5 NA TRBV28 14 TGTGCCAGCAGTTTGGCCCCCCACGGGCAGCCCCAGCATTTT CASSLAPHGQPQHF
NA TRBJ1-5 NA TRBV2 15 TGTGCCAGCAGGGGGCAAGGCACCAACAATCAGCCCCAGCATTTT CASRGQGTNNQPQHF
NA TRBJ2-2 NA TRBV4-1 15 TGCGCCAGCAGCCAAGATGGGAGGATTCCGGGGGAGCTGTTTTTT CASSQDGRIPGELFF
NA TRBJ1-2 NA TRBV10-3 13 TGTGCCATCAGGGGCGGACAGTTGAGTGGCTACACCTTC CAIRGGQLSGYTF
NA TRBJ2-7 NA TRBV3-1/TRBV3-2 12 TGTGCCAGCAGCCAAGTCAAGGGGGAGCAGTACTTC CASSQVKGEQYF
NA TRBJ1-1 few TRBV7-9 12 TGTGCCAGCAGCTTAGGGGGGCACCAGGCTTTCTTT CASSLGGHQAFF
NA TRBJ1-2 once TRBV15 13 TGTGCCACCAGCCCTCAGGAAAACTATGGCTACACCTTC CATSPQENYGYTF
TRBD2 TRBJ2-1 once TRBV15 17 TGTGCCACCAGCAGAGATTTTTGGAGCGGGAGGCCCAATGAGCAGTTCTTC CATSRDFWSGRPNEQFF
TRBD2 TRBJ2-6 NA TRBV4-1 19 TGCGCCAGCAGCCAGGAGACTAGCCGAACTTCGGCTGGGGCCAACGTCCTGACTTTC CASSQETSRTSAGANVLTF
TRBD1 TRBJ1-2 NA TRBV14 14 TGTGCCAGCAGCCAAGTGGCACAGGGGGGAGGCTACACCTTC CASSQVAQGGGYTF
NA TRBJ2-3 NA TRBV21-1 18 TGTGCCAGCACCTGCGACGGGCAGCGGGAGGGCAAAACAGATACGCAGTATTTT CASTCDGQREGKTDTQYF
TRBD2 TRBJ2-3 NA TRBV15 16 TGTGCCACCAGCAGAGATATAGCGGGGGGGCAAGATACGCAGTATTTT CATSRDIAGGQDTQYF
NA TRBJ1-2 NA TRBV19 14 TGTGCCAGTAGTATCCCCCCAGGGATCTATGGCTACACCTTC CASSIPPGIYGYTF
TRBD2 TRBJ2-2 once TRBV3-1/TRBV3-2 18 TGTGCCAGCAGCCAAGATCTAACGGGAGGGCTTGACACCGGGGAGCTGTTTTTT CASSQDLTGGLDTGELFF
NA TRBJ2-3 NA TRBV28 15 TGTGCCAGCAGTTTGCCAGGAAGTAGTTCAGATACGCAGTATTTT CASSLPGSSSDTQYF
NA TRBJ1-2 NA TRBV6-5 14 TGTGCCAGCTGCCCGCAGGGTCCTCCCTATGGCTACACCTTC CASCPQGPPYGYTF
TRBD1 TRBJ2-7 NA TRBV28 13 TGTGCCAGCACTCCAGGGGGCGCGTACGAGCAGTACTTC CASTPGGAYEQYF
TRBD1 TRBJ1-6 NA TRBV5-6 17 TGTGCCAGCAGCCGACCTACAGGGGGCTTAGGTAATTCACCCCTCCACTTT CASSRPTGGLGNSPLHF
TRBD1 TRBJ2-3 NA TRBV28 14 TGTGCCAGCAGACCCGGACAGGTCGGGGATACGCAGTATTTT CASRPGQVGDTQYF
TRBD1 TRBJ1-2 few TRBV6-5 15 TGTGCCAGCAGTCCCTTAGACAGGGGGCCAAATGGCTACACCTTC CASSPLDRGPNGYTF
TRBD2 TRBJ2-7 NA TRBV29-1 16 TGCAGCGTCCACCTCAGACTAGCGGGGGGTAAAGGCGAGCAGTACTTC CSVHLRLAGGKGEQYF
TRBD2 TRBJ2-3 NA TRBV5-1 16 TGCGCCAGCAGCTTTCGGAGCGGGAGGGCCCAAGATACGCAGTATTTT CASSFRSGRAQDTQYF
NA TRBJ1-1 NA TRBV19 15 TGTGCCAGTAGTAAAAACAGGGCCGGCGGCACTGAAGCTTTCTTT CASSKNRAGGTEAFF
NA TRBJ2-7 few TRBV27 14 TGTGCCAGCAGTTATCAGGGGATGTCCCTCGAGCAGTACTTC CASSYQGMSLEQYF
TRBD2 TRBJ2-7 NA TRBV24-1 16 TGTGCCACCAGTGGGATAGCGGGCCTCCTCTCCTACGAGCAGTACTTC CATSGIAGLLSYEQYF
TRBD2 TRBJ2-1 NA TRBV4-2 16 TGTGCCAGCAGCCAACCTGGGACTAGCGACCACAATGAGCAGTTCTTC CASSQPGTSDHNEQFF
NA TRBJ1-1 few TRBV19 13 TGTGCCAGTAGTTCGACACTTAACACTGAAGCTTTCTTT CASSSTLNTEAFF
NA TRBJ2-7 NA TRBV6-6 13 TGTGCCAGCAGTTACAACGCGGGGCCCGAGCAGTACTTC CASSYNAGPEQYF
NA TRBJ1-2 once TRBV21-1 14 TGTGCCAGCAGTACCGCAGGGGTGGCCTATGGCTACACCTTC CASSTAGVAYGYTF
NA TRBJ2-5 NA TRBV6-5 15 TGTGCCAGCAGGCTTGATCGGGTGGGCCAAGAGACCCAGTACTTC CASRLDRVGQETQYF
TRBD1 TRBJ2-7 NA TRBV5-1 16 TGCGCCAGCAGCTTTAAGCCGGGACAGAGCTCCTACGAGCAGTACTTC CASSFKPGQSSYEQYF
NA TRBJ1-1 NA TRBV3-1/TRBV3-2 14 TGTGCCAGCAGCACCCGCCTACCGAACACTGAAGCTTTCTTT CASSTRLPNTEAFF
TRBD1 TRBJ1-2 few TRBV3-1/TRBV3-2 16 TGTGCCAGCAGCCAAGCCTGGGGACAGCGATTCTATGGCTACACCTTC CASSQAWGQRFYGYTF
NA TRBJ1-1 NA TRBV15 14 TGTGCCACCAGCAGAGTTGGGGCGTCCCCGAGAGCTTTCTTT CATSRVGASPRAFF
NA TRBJ1-1 NA TRBV6-6 14 TGTGCCAGCAGTTACGGCCAGGGGAACACTGAAGCTTTCTTT CASSYGQGNTEAFF
TRBD1 TRBJ1-4 NA TRBV2 17 TGTGCCAGCTACGGGAAGGGACAGGGGGATGTGGGAGAAAAACTGTTTTTT CASYGKGQGDVGEKLFF
NA TRBJ1-5 once TRBV20-1 13 TGCAGTGCTAGTCTACAGCCGAATCAGCCCCAGCATTTT CSASLQPNQPQHF